The 8 T cell receptor beta chains in this list originate from one sample, sequenced in a study of shared clonotypes between healthy human individuals. Profiling relied on immunoSEQ multiplex PCR, and the TCRdb table lists in-frame clones only, not all of them. The sample has 800,000 to 950,000 clones, 96% seen once. Naivety among CD8 cells was defined by CD45RO negativity and positive CCR7 selection, thereby excluding terminally differentiated effector memory CD45RA+ cells. The sequenced material came from naive CD8+ T cells sorted from blood. Every receptor here comes from a man aged 30-40 years in good health.

Turning to this clone: The sample has other DNA sequences that encode this CDR3 too. This sequence joins TRBV11-2 and TRBJ2-2, with no clear D. The CDR3 has 12 amino acids. Germline V gene lookup returns CDR1 SGHAT and CDR2 FQNNGV. V gave up 5 bases and J gave up 6 bases, with 7 bases separating them. CDR3 DNA sequence: TGTGCCAGCAGCCTGGCCGCCGGGGAGCTGTTTTTT. Translating it yields CASSLAAGELFF.

CDR3 protein: CASSSQGTSSLYEQYF. The DNA of the CDR3 is TGTGCCAGCAGCTCCCAGGGGACTAGCTCACTCTACGAGCAGTACTTC. The chain joins TRBV7-2 to TRBJ2-7, with 9 bases identical to TRBD2. The germline CDR1 and CDR2 sequences are SGHTA and FQGNSA. J was trimmed by 3 bases and V by 4 bases; bases with no gene match: 10. The CDR3 covers 16 residues.

The V gene is TRBV10-2, the J gene TRBJ2-3; the match to TRBD2 covers 7 bases. V was clipped by 0 bases and J by 0 bases; unmatched bases: 6. Germline lookup yields CDR1 WSHSY and CDR2 SAAADI. This CDR3 spans 17 amino acids. The CDR3 region has the DNA TGCGCCAGCAGTGAGTCTGGTCTAGCGGCTAGCACAGATACGCAGTATTTT. Encoded protein: CASSESGLAASTDTQYF.

This clone came up once. The V and J genes are TRBV7-8 and TRBJ1-5; a possible D gene is TRBD1 (6 bases). Trimming took 6 bases from V and 1 from J, leaving 13 bases between them. The germline gives CDR1 SGHVS, CDR2 FQNEAQ. The CDR3 contains 15 residues. CDR3: CASRGEGESNQPQHF. CDR3 nucleotides: TGTGCCAGCAGAGGGGAGGGGGAGAGCAATCAGCCCCAGCATTTT.

The V gene is TRBV7-9, the J gene TRBJ2-1; 8 nucleotides agree with TRBD2. Losses at the gene ends were 5 bases for V and 0 bases for J; bases not matched to a gene: 6. The CDR3 contains 16 residues. The germline CDR1 and CDR2 sequences are SEHNR and FQNEAQ (reference sequence). In DNA form, the CDR3 reads TGTGCCAGCAGCACCACCCTAGCGGGCTCCTACAATGAGCAGTTCTTC. Translating gives CASSTTLAGSYNEQFF.

In the case of this clone: Other DNA variants within this sample encode the same CDR3. This rearrangement joins TRBV11-2 to TRBJ1-1, with D hard to call. Trimming removed 1 base at V and 2 bases at J, with 5 bases between. The CDR3 runs 13 residues. Germline CDR1 SGHAT, CDR2 FQNNGV. The CDR3 bases are TGTGCCAGCAGCTTAGGGGGAAACACTGAAGCTTTCTTT. Residues: CASSLGGNTEAFF.

The gene calls are TRBV4-1 and TRBJ2-7, with unresolved D. The CDR3 spans 16 residues. CDR1 is MGHRA and CDR2 is YSYEKL in the germline V gene. V lost 1 base and J 13 bases, leaving 26 bases between the germline ends. CDR3 residues: CASSQVRVDRPERRYF. Here the CDR3 DNA reads TGCGCCAGCAGCCAAGTAAGGGTAGACCGTCCGGAGCGTCGATACTTC.

The chain uses TRBV30 and TRBJ2-7, with 8 bases fitting TRBD1. This CDR3 has 16 residues. Per the germline V gene, CDR1 is GTSNPN and CDR2 is SVGIG (reference sequence). J lost 2 bases, V lost 2 bases, and 11 bases had no gene match. The CDR3 region has the DNA TGTGCCTGGAGTTCGCCACCGGGACAGGAAACCTACGAGCAGTACTTC. As protein: CAWSSPPGQETYEQYF.